The TCR beta chain under discussion was sequenced for a study of blood T cell repertoires in COVID-19. Per the study methods: Estimates of nucleated cell counts were drawn from the amplification of reference gene primers. The protocol was immunoSEQ multiplex PCR, while the TCRdb copy is restricted to in-frame clones and leaves out a portion. V, J and clone size were drawn from that table, and D and trimming were deduced from the DNA. The data hold approximately 80,000 clones, with about 84% observed a single time. This clone was counted a single time. Trimming took off 6 bases at V and 6 bases at J, with 15 bases between the two ends. There are 13 residues in the CDR3. Germline CDR1 reads MDHEN; CDR2 reads SYDVKM.

The receptor comes from a man over 45 with active COVID-19. J is TRBJ2-7 and V is TRBV28, with D maybe TRBD2 (7 bases). The sequencing input was peripheral blood. The CDR3 loop reads CASSLEGGGEQYF. CDR3 in DNA: TGTGCCAGCAGCCTTGAGGGGGGGGGCGAGCAGTACTTC.